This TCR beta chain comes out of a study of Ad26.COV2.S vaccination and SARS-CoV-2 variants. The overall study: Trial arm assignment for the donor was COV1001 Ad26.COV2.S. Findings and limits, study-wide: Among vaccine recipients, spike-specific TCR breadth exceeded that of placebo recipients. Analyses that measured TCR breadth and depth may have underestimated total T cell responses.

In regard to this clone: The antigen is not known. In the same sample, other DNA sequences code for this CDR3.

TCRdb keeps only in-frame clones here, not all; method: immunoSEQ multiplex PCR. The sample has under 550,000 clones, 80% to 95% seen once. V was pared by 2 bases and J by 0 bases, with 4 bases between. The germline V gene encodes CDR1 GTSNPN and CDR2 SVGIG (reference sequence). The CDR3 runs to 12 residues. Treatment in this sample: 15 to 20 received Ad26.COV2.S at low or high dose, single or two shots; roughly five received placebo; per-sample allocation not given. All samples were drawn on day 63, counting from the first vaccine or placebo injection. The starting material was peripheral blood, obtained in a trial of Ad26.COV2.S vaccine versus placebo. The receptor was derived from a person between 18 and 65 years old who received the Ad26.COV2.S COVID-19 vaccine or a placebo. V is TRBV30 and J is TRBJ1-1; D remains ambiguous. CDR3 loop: CAWSSMNTEAFF. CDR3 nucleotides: TGTGCCTGGAGTTCAATGAACACTGAAGCTTTCTTT. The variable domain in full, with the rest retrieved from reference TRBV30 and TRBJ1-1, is SQTIHQWPATLVQPVGSPLSLECTVEGTSNPNLYWYRQAAGRGLQLLFYSVGIGQISSEVPQNLSASRPQDRQFILSSKKLLLSDSGFYLCAWSSMNTEAFFGQGTRLTVV.